The present TCR beta chain was sequenced within a study of cytomegalovirus exposure and HLA in healthy donors (dated 2017 in TCRdb). About the full investigation: An earlier analysis of 587 of the donors reported 250 to 300 Gb of sequence data and some 120 million unique TCR beta sequences from 150 million to 200 million T cells. A later analysis re-analyzed previously published TCR beta repertoires from about 600 donors and added high-resolution HLA genotyping to study TCR occurrence patterns. A separate validation cohort of more than 100 different subjects was used in addition to the approximately 700-subject first cohort. Among the roughly 400 genotyped donors, around 79% belonged to the genetic ancestry cluster associated with self-reported Caucasian donors. On average, around 240,000 unique TCR beta nucleotide sequences were sequenced per donor among 398 genotyped donors of the cohort, with roughly 18% of those sequences being non-productive. Four or five DR-DQ haplotypes were handled as single units for association and clustering because linkage in the cohort was strong. The study was designed to test whether signatures of past pathogen exposure could be identified by cataloging public T cell receptors. Donor age, sex, ethnicity and CMV serostatus were collected together with the repertoire data. The study used immunosequencing to profile the T cell repertoires of approximately 640 subjects and linked those repertoires to cytomegalovirus serostatus. The study combined high-throughput TCR immunosequencing, statistical association of individual TCRs with disease status, and machine learning to predict cytomegalovirus infection status. Typing coverage differed by locus: A, B, C, DRB1 and DQB1 were typed in roughly 629-640 donors, DQA1 in about 500, DPA1 in around 580, and DPB1 in roughly 450. HLA typing covered class I and class II loci at four-digit resolution. To decide whether each TCR beta V gene segment behaved as functional or pseudogenic, an earlier analysis of some 580 of the donors relied on high-throughput TCR beta sequencing. Genome-wide SNP genotypes for about 60% of the roughly 670 donors were used in a later genetic analysis, which treated that subset as a discovery cohort. Rather than using new phenotypic data, the later analysis identified candidate immune exposures from TCR beta sequences and from how often those sequences occurred across donors. An early release that covered several hundred HLA-typed donors contained about 300 gigabases of sequencing data and 80 million or so unique TCR sequences. All discovery cohort repertoires had been generated using a single sequencing platform. The investigation overall reported the following: Compared with the approximately 700-donor mean, donors in an Asian-associated ancestry cluster had fewer N-insertions in productive TCRs, according to a later genetic analysis. An earlier analysis of approximately 570 of the donors showed that most TCR beta V segments appeared in productive rearrangements either about 87% or about 30% of the time, which broadly matched IMGT annotations. Seventeen rarely observed V segments, including chromosome 9 orphons, were excluded from the earlier analysis of some 590 of the donors because counts were too low. Because HLA typing was unavailable for some donors at each locus, only the typed subset was used in association tests. Correlated functional status among segregating V segments might be attributable to linkage disequilibrium, but an unknown experimental factor could not be ruled out. Immune exposure information for the cohort was limited to CMV serostatus. In a later analysis, around 17,000 TCR beta sequences were associated with specific HLA alleles at a false discovery rate of 0.05. When HLA alleles, especially DR and DQ, strongly co-occurred, TCR associations were difficult to assign to individual alleles. Some IMGT-functional V segments, including TRBV6-2 and TRBV6-3, could not be distinguished by the 87-base-pair reads and were therefore excluded. Roughly uniform sequencing depth across donors was assumed in presence/absence analyses, although this assumption may not hold. Most TCR sequences were observed very rarely across donors, whereas some public TCRs were present in many individuals. In a later analysis, HLA-associated TCR beta chains were found to be more clonally expanded and to have lower generation probabilities than equally common non-associated chains. In vitro tests confirmed that a few of the cytomegalovirus-associated TCR beta chains recognize cytomegalovirus antigens. A further reported finding was that TCR beta sequences accurately predicted the HLA-A and HLA-B alleles for most subjects in the first cohort. This cohort had only TCR beta chains sequenced, and the lack of alpha or paired-chain data limited which features could be detected. It was suggested by the authors that the approach could potentially be generalized to other disease states and immunological phenotypes. The classifier was reported to diagnose cytomegalovirus status with high specificity and sensitivity in both the original cohort and the validation cohort. A later analysis found that most CMV-associated TCR beta chains appeared HLA-restricted, with HLA associations seemingly driven largely by CMV exposure. The study gave a list of about 170 TCR beta chains associated with cytomegalovirus. A later analysis found that TCR association rates varied across HLA loci, with DRB1 alleles showing the most associated TCRs and HLA-C alleles the fewest. V-gene and J-gene trimming of TCR beta chains was associated with a missense DCLRE1C variant in a later genetic analysis, and the association was replicated in an independent cohort. A later analysis reported that several top co-occurrence clusters appeared linked to parvovirus B19, influenza, CMV and Epstein-Barr virus. The sequencing pipeline was judged likely to have produced a cluster of highly shared sequence variants as a technical artifact.

The library relied on the immunoSEQ multiplex PCR assay. For the multiplex PCR, a mixture combining 60 forward primers for TCR Vbeta segments and 13 reverse primers for TCR Jbeta segments was used. Amplification of the CDR3 region of rearranged TCR beta genes was performed with a multiplex PCR assay on genomic DNA. The amplified TCR beta libraries were sequenced on the Illumina HiSeq System as 87-base-pair reads. In the source study's methods: A later analysis counted tens of millions of unique TCR beta chains across the 550 to 800 repertoires, and roughly 9.9 million of these chains were shared by at least two donors. To remove PCR and sequencing errors, raw reads were error-corrected and collapsed into unique sequences using a nearest-neighbor algorithm that merged closely related sequences. To assign V, D and J gene segments, CDR3 sequences were aligned to IMGT reference sequences. For a sequence to be retained, at least a six-nucleotide match to both a V gene segment and a J gene segment was required. Rearrangements were classified as productive when the CDR3 lacked stop codons and remained in frame with V and J, and all other rearrangements were classified as non-productive. CDR3 was defined by IMGT convention, running from the second conserved V-encoded cysteine to the conserved J-encoded phenylalanine. Sequences without an unambiguous match to a single V gene segment were excluded from the earlier analysis of 450 to 650 of the donors. In an earlier analysis of roughly 500 of the donors, V segments were called functional above 56.7% productive rearrangements and were called segregating when the between-donor standard deviation exceeded 5%. A statistical classification framework was built to diagnose cytomegalovirus status from the catalog of TCR beta chain sequences. In a later analysis, V and J genes were assigned by comparing TCR nucleotide sequences against IMGT/GENE-DB human TR gene sequences. A later analysis assigned CDR3 sequences and most-parsimonious VDJ recombination scenarios with the TCRdist pipeline. In a later analysis, each TCR beta chain was defined by its CDR3 amino acid sequence together with its V-gene family, and reads lacking a unique V-gene family were excluded. To address suspected cross-contamination and a sequencing artifact, a later analysis removed 592 highly shared, low-generation-probability nucleotide sequences. In a later analysis, a clonal expansion index was calculated for each public chain from normalized within-repertoire ranks of inferred template counts. In a later analysis, generation probabilities were computed using a VDJ recombination model fitted to out-of-frame rearrangements, and the results were checked against IGoR. In a later analysis, TCR-TCR, TCR-HLA and TCR-CMV co-occurrence was scored with hypergeometric tests, and a repertoire-size bias correction was applied to TCR pairs. In a later analysis, false discovery rates were estimated by permuting HLA or CMV assignments 20 times. In a later analysis, co-occurring TCRs were grouped using DBSCAN, and TCRdist sequence similarity was added for clustering within HLA-allele-positive subsets. Co-occurrence clustering excluded repertoires with fewer than 30,000 or more than 120,000 public chains, plus five with anomalous nucleotide sharing. Here the immuneACCESS table is served through TCRdb, limited to in-frame sequences with V and J called. Missing clones are a known gap in these copies; in checked studies unresolved V genes cover under half, and the rest lacks a known reason. D and trimming were read from the DNA, whereas the V and J calls and clone size are those reported in that table. The sample table contains over 150,000 clones; only one count was recorded for roughly 80% of them. The ten largest account for around 4.5% of the sample.

The table lists this clone with a few counts. Its antigen is not yet known. No much larger clone is present one base from it, and per-base qualities are unavailable. In total, around 600 healthy bone marrow donors made up the cohort. Cohort members were all nominally healthy when sampled, although unrecorded immune exposures were likely present. The donor tested CMV seronegative, placing the donor among the roughly 340 seronegative members of the cohort. A peripheral blood sample was collected from each donor, and TCR beta sequencing was performed on peripheral blood mononuclear cells. Genomic DNA extraction from the blood cell samples was performed with the Qiagen DNeasy Blood Extraction Kit. CDR1 and CDR2, looked up from the germline V gene (reference sequence), are DFQATT and SNEGSKA. The germline ends are 10 bases apart after V is trimmed by 5 bases and J by 6 bases. The cysteine opens and the phenylalanine closes a CDR3 of 11 amino acids. Only the CDR3 part of the read is kept: 33 bases, read in frame from the first base.

The origin of this receptor is a man between 25 and 39 years old in good health and CMV-seronegative. Recombination joined TRBV20-1 with TRBJ1-1, and TRBD1 may be the D gene, going by 5 matching bases. The sequenced material came from PBMCs. The nucleotide sequence reads TGCAGTGCTCCCAGGGAATCTGAAGCTTTCTTT. It encodes CSAPRESEAFF.